This entry features one T cell receptor beta chain sequence. The data stem from a study of T cell changes during pregnancy in multiple sclerosis. The assay was immunoSEQ multiplex PCR, and TCRdb's table has in-frame clones only and misses some. The sample includes approximately 63,000 clones, about nine tenths of them seen just once. The CDR3 is 16 amino acids. The V end lost 5 bases, the J end lost 4 bases, and 18 bases lay between the germline ends. Germline CDR1 reads SGHVS; CDR2 reads FQNEAQ. Sequences were derived from peripheral blood, sampled in the third trimester of pregnancy. The origin of this receptor is a female donor in good health, enrolled as a control in a pregnancy study. The chain employs TRBV7-8 and TRBJ2-1; possible D gene TRBD2, 6 bases. DNA for the CDR3: TGTGCCAGCAGCCCGCGGTCCGGGACTCCTTACAATGAGCAGTTCTTC. Amino acid sequence: CASSPRSGTPYNEQFF.